Each of the 26 T cell receptor beta chains below was sequenced from the same sample in a study of cytotoxic CD8 clonotypes in ibrutinib-treated CLL. Assay: immunoSEQ multiplex PCR; the TCRdb copy retains only in-frame clones and omits some. The table lists nearly 25,000 clones, over 55% of them singletons, with more than 40% in the top ten. Source: PBMCs, taken after 12 months of ibrutinib treatment. These receptors all come from a human donor with chronic lymphocytic leukemia.

This chain joins TRBV7-3 and TRBJ2-3; 9 positions agree with TRBD2. The germline gives CDR1 SGHTA, CDR2 FQGTGA. The CDR3 is made up of 14 amino acids. The J segment lost 5 bases and the V segment lost 4 bases, leaving 4 bases of the junction unmatched. The CDR3 nucleotides read TGTGCCAGCAGCTCTGCGGGGGGGCAAGATACGCAGTATTTT. Amino acid sequence: CASSSAGGQDTQYF.

This clone was seen once. V gene TRBV28 combines with J gene TRBJ2-5, with 7 bases that match TRBD2. Trimming at V came to 4 bases and at J to 5 bases, leaving 1 base not matched to a gene. Germline assignment: CDR1 MDHEN and CDR2 SYDVKM. The CDR3 length is 12 residues. The CDR3 sequence is CASSYGGETQYF. The DNA for the CDR3 is TGTGCCAGCAGTTACGGGGGGGAGACCCAGTACTTC.

The V call is TRBV4-3, the J call TRBJ2-5; D is unresolved. CDR1 and CDR2 (germline): LGHNA, YSLEER. This CDR3 region has 13 residues. Between the trimmed V and J ends, which lost 1 base and 7 bases, there was a span of 10 bases. CDR3 nucleotide sequence: TGCGCCAGCAGCCAAGGGCGCGTCGGGACCCAGTACTTC. Translated, it gives CASSQGRVGTQYF.

This clone was recorded only once. The rearrangement joins TRBV19 to TRBJ1-2; possible D gene TRBD1, 6 bases. CDR1 is LNHDA, CDR2 SQIVND, per germline (reference sequence). V lost 8 bases and J 2 bases, leaving 12 bases between the germline ends. The CDR3 runs 13 residues. The CDR3 reads CASSRDTNYGYTF. Here the CDR3 DNA reads TGTGCCAGTTCCCGGGACACCAACTATGGCTACACCTTC.

The chain uses TRBV28 and TRBJ2-3; D is possibly TRBD1 (6 bases). The CDR3 runs to 14 residues. Deletions cut 4 bases from V and 1 base from J, with 9 bases between. Germline loops: CDR1 MDHEN, CDR2 SYDVKM. The CDR3 region has the DNA TGTGCCAGCAGTTCCCCAGGGGGCACAGATACGCAGTATTTT. Protein product: CASSSPGGTDTQYF.

The J gene is TRBJ1-4, the V gene TRBV25-1; D unresolved. The germline V and J ends were trimmed by 4 bases and 7 bases, with 16 bases remaining between them. CDR3 length: 15 residues. CDR1 and CDR2 from the germline V gene are MGHDK and SYGVNS. The CDR3 loop is CASSVKQLGREKLFF. The CDR3 coding sequence is TGTGCCAGCAGTGTAAAACAGCTGGGCCGTGAAAAACTGTTTTTT.

This chain uses TRBV18 with TRBJ2-6; 7 bases match TRBD1. Germline V gene lookup returns CDR1 KGHSH and CDR2 LQKENI. The ends lost 3 bases at V and 2 bases at J; junction bases unmatched: 7. The CDR3 is 17 amino acids. As DNA, the CDR3 is TGTGCCAGCTCACCTCGTTATACAGGGGCTGGGGCCAACGTCCTGACTTTC. Translated, it gives CASSPRYTGAGANVLTF.

A few counts support this clone. The rearrangement links TRBV6-5 to TRBJ2-1; 8 bases fit TRBD2. The germline CDR1 and CDR2 sequences are MNHEY and SVGAGI. The CDR3 is 15 residues long. J gave up 8 bases and V 0 bases, and 6 bases lay outside the gene matches. The CDR3 sequence is CASSYSGGAQDEQFF. CDR3 nucleotides: TGTGCCAGCAGTTACTCCGGGGGGGCTCAAGATGAGCAGTTCTTC.

V is TRBV6-5 and J is TRBJ2-7; 9 bases align to TRBD1. CDR1 is MNHEY and CDR2 is SVGAGI in the germline V gene. Losses at the gene ends were 4 bases for V and 3 bases for J; bases not matched to a gene: 7. CDR3 size: 15 residues. The CDR3 nucleotides are TGTGCCAGCAGTTCCCCCGGGACAGGGAACTACGAGCAGTACTTC. Its translation is CASSSPGTGNYEQYF.

The genes are TRBV4-1 and TRBJ1-2; 11 bases line up with TRBD1. Germline-derived CDR1 and CDR2 are MGHRA and YSYEKL. The length of the CDR3 is 15 residues. The junction had 6 bases not matched to a gene; V was cut back by 2 bases and J by 7 bases. The CDR3 DNA follows: TGCGCCAGCAGCCAACCCGGGACAGGGGGAGGTGGCTACACCTTC. Protein: CASSQPGTGGGGYTF.

The chain uses TRBV25-1 and TRBJ2-5; weak D call: TRBD2 (5 bases). Trimming took 6 bases from V and 0 from J, leaving 5 bases between them. Germline loops: CDR1 MGHDK, CDR2 SYGVNS. There are 12 residues in the CDR3. The CDR3 sequence is CASRRDQETQYF. Here the CDR3 DNA reads TGTGCCAGCAGGAGGGACCAAGAGACCCAGTACTTC.

In this sample, this clone turned up a few times. The chain carries TRBV9 and TRBJ2-3; D is perhaps TRBD2 (6 bases). With 0 bases removed from V and 8 bases from J, the gap between germline ends came to 10 bases. The CDR3 extends over 13 amino acids. Germline values: CDR1 SGDLS, CDR2 YYNGEE. The CDR3 sequence: CASSVGLATTQYF. CDR3 nucleotide sequence: TGTGCCAGCAGCGTAGGGCTAGCGACTACGCAGTATTTT.

The chain has TRBV5-1 and TRBJ2-7; 8 bases fit TRBD2. The trim removed 0 bases at V and 1 base at J, leaving 3 bases unmatched. The CDR3 is made up of 15 amino acids. CDR1 is SGHRS and CDR2 is YFSETQ in the germline V gene. CDR3 residues: CASSLAPSGSYEQYF. The CDR3 coding sequence is TGCGCCAGCAGCTTGGCTCCTAGCGGGTCCTACGAGCAGTACTTC.

This chain uses TRBV5-1 with TRBJ1-1; 10 bases map to TRBD1. CDR3 size: 18 residues. V was pared by 0 bases and J by 0 bases, with 8 bases of the junction left unmatched. The V gene's germline CDR1 is SGHRS and CDR2 YFSETQ. CDR3: CASSLVGTGVSMNTEAFF. In DNA, the CDR3 is TGCGCCAGCAGCTTGGTTGGGACAGGGGTCTCCATGAACACTGAAGCTTTCTTT.

This chain links TRBV2 with TRBJ2-1, with 9 bases aligning to TRBD1. The CDR3 covers 13 residues. Looked up from germline, CDR1 is SNHLY and CDR2 is FYNNEI. V gave up 7 bases and J gave up 8 bases; unmatched junction bases: 6. The CDR3 loop is CASTRDRDYEQFF. The CDR3 DNA reads TGTGCCAGCACCAGGGACAGGGATTATGAGCAGTTCTTC.

J is TRBJ2-3 and V is TRBV18, with D perhaps TRBD2 (7 bases). Germline V gene lookup returns CDR1 KGHSH and CDR2 LQKENI. V was shortened by 3 bases and J by 0 bases, with 16 bases between the two germline ends. The CDR3 loop spans 17 amino acids. The CDR3 loop is CASSPVVRGASTDTQYF. The CDR3 nucleotides read TGTGCCAGCTCACCGGTAGTCCGGGGGGCTAGCACAGATACGCAGTATTTT.

This clone was counted between two and nine times. The chain has TRBV18 and TRBJ2-2; D is undetermined. CDR3 length: 15 amino acids. V lost 4 bases to trimming and J lost 7 bases, with 16 bases between them. CDR1 and CDR2 (germline): KGHSH, LQKENI. Written as DNA, the CDR3 is TGTGCCAGCTCACTATTGACCGAATGGGGCGGGGAGCTGTTTTTT. Translating it yields CASSLLTEWGGELFF.

The chain is built from TRBV29-1 and TRBJ2-3; TRBD2 agrees at 8 bases. With V trimmed by 4 bases and J by 6 bases, 9 bases remained unmatched. The CDR3 is 14 residues long. The germline CDR1 and CDR2 sequences are SQVTM and ANQGSEA. CDR3 sequence reads: CSVGMRGAGDTQYF. As DNA, the CDR3 is TGCAGCGTTGGGATGCGGGGGGCCGGGGATACGCAGTATTTT.

The chain joins TRBV6-5 to TRBJ1-2; no definite D call. In germline, CDR1 is MNHEY, CDR2 SVGAGI. The CDR3 runs to 10 residues. In DNA, the CDR3 is TGTGCGTGGGTTATGGGTGGCTACACCTTC. It encodes CAWVMGGYTF.

The chain links TRBV5-1 to TRBJ2-7; 8 bases fit TRBD2. Germline lookup yields CDR1 SGHRS and CDR2 YFSETQ. Germline trimming cut 0 bases from V and 3 bases from J; bases unmatched to any gene: 8. CDR3 length: 16 residues. CDR3 in amino acids: CASSLEVLAGGYEQYF. CDR3 DNA: TGCGCCAGCAGCTTGGAGGTTCTGGCGGGGGGCTACGAGCAGTACTTC.

The CDR3, as DNA: TGTGCCAGCAGCCCGGACAGGCCCCTCTATGGCTACACCTTC. Amino acid sequence: CASSPDRPLYGYTF. The V gene is TRBV5-6, the J gene TRBJ1-2, with 7 nucleotides matching TRBD1. The V segment lost 4 bases and the J segment 4 bases; nucleotides outside the gene matches: 7. The CDR3 is 14 residues long. Germline CDR1 and CDR2: SGHDT and YYEEEE.

The chain is built from TRBV7-6 and TRBJ2-6; either TRBD1 or TRBD2 may supply D (6 bases each). The CDR3 has 13 residues. CDR1 is SGHVS and CDR2 is FNYEAQ in the germline V gene. V dropped 10 bases and J dropped 2 bases, with 9 bases sitting between them. CDR3 sequence: CATGEAGANVLTF. The CDR3 coding sequence is TGTGCCACAGGGGAGGCTGGGGCCAACGTCCTGACTTTC. Full variable domain (missing parts from reference TRBV7-6 and TRBJ2-6): GAGVSQSPRYKVTKRGQDVALRCDPISGHVSLYWYRQALGQGPEFLTYFNYEAQQDKSGLPNDRFSAERPEGSISTLTIQRTEQRDSAMYRCATGEAGANVLTFGAGSRLTVL.

V usage is TRBV6-6 and J usage is TRBJ2-2, with 7 bases identical to TRBD2. Germline CDR1 reads MNHNY; CDR2 reads SVGAGI (reference sequence). The CDR3 length is 16 residues. V was pared by 0 bases and J by 4 bases, with 5 bases of the junction left unmatched. CDR3 sequence: CASSYSVGGSTGELFF. The CDR3, as DNA: TGTGCCAGCAGTTACTCGGTGGGGGGGTCCACCGGGGAGCTGTTTTTT.

This chain connects TRBV20-1 to TRBJ1-2, with TRBD1 as a possible D gene (5 bases). CDR1 is DFQATT, CDR2 SNEGSKA, per germline (reference sequence). The CDR3 spans 10 residues. The germline V and J ends were trimmed by 6 bases and 6 bases, with 8 bases remaining between them. This chain's CDR3 is CSAPGNGYTF. DNA of the CDR3: TGCAGTGCACCAGGGAATGGCTACACCTTC.

This sequence joins TRBV7-9 and TRBJ2-1; TRBD2 matches 13 bases. The CDR3 loop spans 17 amino acids. The trim removed 3 bases at V and 4 bases at J, leaving 6 bases unmatched. Germline V lookup: CDR1 SEHNR, CDR2 FQNEAQ (reference sequence). The CDR3 spells CASSFTMTSGGYNEQFF. The CDR3 bases are TGTGCCAGCAGCTTTACCATGACTAGCGGGGGGTACAATGAGCAGTTCTTC.

V gene TRBV15 combines with J gene TRBJ1-4; unclear D gene. Germline V gives CDR1 LNHNV, CDR2 YYDKDF (reference sequence). The V and J ends lost 4 bases and 0 bases respectively, with 6 bases between them. The CDR3 loop spans 14 amino acids. The CDR3 reads CATSNIATNEKLFF. The DNA for the CDR3 is TGTGCCACCAGCAACATTGCAACTAATGAAAAACTGTTTTTT. Combining the CDR3 with reference TRBV15 and TRBJ1-4 gives the whole variable domain DAMVIQNPRYQVTQFGKPVTLSCSQTLNHNVMYWYQQKSSQAPKLLFHYYDKDFNNEADTPDNFQSRRPNTSFCFLDIRSPGLGDTAMYLCATSNIATNEKLFFGSGTQLSVL.